Listed below are T cell receptor beta chains from one sample, sequenced in a study of blood T cell repertoires in COVID-19. The assay was immunoSEQ multiplex PCR, and TCRdb's table has in-frame clones only and misses some. This sample has over 75,000 clones, with over 80% found just once. Sequenced input: peripheral blood. These receptors all come from a woman aged 80 or over with active or convalescent COVID-19. The CDR3 runs from the conserved cysteine through the conserved F or W. Fields, in order: V gene, J gene, CDR3 protein.

TRBV5-1	TRBJ2-6	CASSALTGSRGANVLTF
TRBV6-5	TRBJ1-2	CASSLGTAENYGYTF
TRBV19	TRBJ1-2	CASSTRQAPLDYGYTF
TRBV4-1	TRBJ2-3	CASSPLAVPDTQYF
TRBV19	TRBJ2-1	CASSLPGEQFF
TRBV2	TRBJ2-7	CASSDPRGSYEQYF
TRBV29-1	TRBJ2-2	CSVENTGTGELFF
TRBV4-3	TRBJ2-7	CASSQEVGGNLQYF
TRBV5-4	TRBJ2-1	CASRPGLAAYNEQFF
TRBV5-1	TRBJ1-2	CASSPDSSYGYTF
TRBV19	TRBJ2-1	CASSPGLAGQYSSYNEQFF
TRBV3-1/TRBV3-2	TRBJ1-2	CASSQGWEQGTLYGYTF
TRBV5-4	TRBJ2-5	CASSLAGGETQYF
TRBV12-3/TRBV12-4	TRBJ2-7	CASSLGTGYEQYF
TRBV10-3	TRBJ2-3	CAITETGAFTDTQYF
TRBV4-1	TRBJ2-3	CASSQPPKAGYTDTQYF